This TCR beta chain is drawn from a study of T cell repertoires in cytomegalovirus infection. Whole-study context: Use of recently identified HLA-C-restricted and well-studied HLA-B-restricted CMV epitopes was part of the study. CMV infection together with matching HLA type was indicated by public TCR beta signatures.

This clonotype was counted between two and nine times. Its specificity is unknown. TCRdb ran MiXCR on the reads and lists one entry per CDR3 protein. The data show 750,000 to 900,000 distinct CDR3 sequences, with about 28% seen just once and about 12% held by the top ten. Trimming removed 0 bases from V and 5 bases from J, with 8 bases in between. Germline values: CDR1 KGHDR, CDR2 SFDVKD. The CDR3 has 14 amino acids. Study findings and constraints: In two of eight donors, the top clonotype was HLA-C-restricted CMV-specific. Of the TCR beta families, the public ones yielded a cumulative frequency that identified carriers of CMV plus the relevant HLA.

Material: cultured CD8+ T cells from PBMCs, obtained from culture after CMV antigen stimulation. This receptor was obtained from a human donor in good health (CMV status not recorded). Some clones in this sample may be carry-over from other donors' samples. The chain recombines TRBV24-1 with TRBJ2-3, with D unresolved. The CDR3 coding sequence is TGTGCCACCAGTGATTTGGGACCTGAAGATACGCAGTATTTT. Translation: CATSDLGPEDTQYF.